This is a list of T cell receptor beta chains from one sample in a study of blood T cell repertoires in COVID-19. The table came from immunoSEQ multiplex PCR; TCRdb's copy has only in-frame clones and leaves some out. The sample lists 350,000 to 400,000 clones, about 90% seen once, with almost 3% in the top ten. Sequencing was done on a sample of PBMCs or T cells enriched from blood (not recorded which). The receptors were gathered from a woman in her twenties or thirties who had recovered from COVID-19. Both conserved end residues are part of each CDR3. A D gene is named only where the DNA matches it firmly. Size is stated for part of the rows, as once, few or many counts, or as a class when the clone is expanded.

J	V	D	size	DNA	CDR3
TRBJ2-7	TRBV12-5	NA	once	TGTGCTAGTGGCACCGACAGATATTTTTACTACGAGCAGTACTTC	CASGTDRYFYYEQYF
TRBJ2-6	TRBV5-6	TRBD1	once	TGTGCCAGCAGCTTGGGGGACAGTTTCTCTGGGGCCAACGTCCTGACTTTC	CASSLGDSFSGANVLTF
TRBJ1-2	TRBV10-3	TRBD1	NA	TGTGCCATCAGCGCCGGACAGGGTCATGGCTACACCTTC	CAISAGQGHGYTF
TRBJ1-4	TRBV5-4	NA	NA	TGTGCCAGCAGCTTAGGAGGGAATGAAAAACTGTTTTTT	CASSLGGNEKLFF
TRBJ2-7	TRBV19	NA	NA	TGTGCCAGTAGTATAGGGGGCCGGGTAAAGGAGCAGTACTTC	CASSIGGRVKEQYF
TRBJ2-2	TRBV5-5	NA	few	TGTGCCAGCAGCGGGGTCGCGGGCGAAGCGACCGGGGAGCTGTTTTTT	CASSGVAGEATGELFF
TRBJ1-1	TRBV2	NA	NA	TGTGCCAGCAGTGCCCAGACAGGTGACACTGAAGCTTTCTTT	CASSAQTGDTEAFF
TRBJ1-2	TRBV7-9	TRBD1	NA	TGTGCCAGCAAACAGACAGGGGTTAACTATGGCTACACCTTC	CASKQTGVNYGYTF
TRBJ2-1	TRBV28	TRBD2	NA	TGTGCCAGCAGAACTAGCGGGAGAGGAAGGAATGAGCAGTTCTTC	CASRTSGRGRNEQFF
TRBJ2-5	TRBV6-5	NA	NA	TGTGCCAGCAGGCACAGGGCCGATCAAGAGACCCAGTACTTC	CASRHRADQETQYF